These 6 T cell receptor beta chains share one sample of origin, sequenced in a study of cytotoxic CD8 clonotypes in ibrutinib-treated CLL. Sequencing used immunoSEQ multiplex PCR; TCRdb keeps in-frame clones, though not all of them. The sample includes around 200,000 clones, about four fifths of them seen just once. The source was PBMCs, collected after 12 months of ibrutinib treatment. The source of these receptors is a human donor with chronic lymphocytic leukemia.

The chain employs TRBV20-1 and TRBJ1-2; possible D gene TRBD1, 5 bases. CDR1 is DFQATT and CDR2 is SNEGSKA in the germline V gene (reference sequence). V lost 2 bases to trimming and J lost 8 bases, with 9 bases between them. The CDR3 contains 11 residues. The CDR3 protein is CSARSAGGYTF. CDR3 nucleotide sequence: TGCAGTGCTAGATCAGCAGGGGGCTACACCTTC.

The chain uses TRBV7-8 and TRBJ1-2, with a possible D match to TRBD1 (5 bases). CDR3 length: 15 amino acids. In germline, CDR1 is SGHVS, CDR2 FQNEAQ. The V and J ends lost 5 bases and 0 bases respectively, with 13 bases between them. In nucleotides, the CDR3 is TGTGCCAGCAGCCTTCGGGACCAAGCTAACTATGGCTACACCTTC. Translated, it gives CASSLRDQANYGYTF.

The V gene is TRBV5-1, the J gene TRBJ2-3; tentatively, D is TRBD1 or TRBD2 (5 bases each). The CDR3 is 15 amino acids. The ends were cut back, 5 bases at V and 1 base at J, with 14 bases in the middle. Germline-derived CDR1 and CDR2 are SGHRS and YFSETQ. The CDR3 protein is CASRGTGSGTDTQYF. The CDR3 nucleotides read TGCGCCAGCAGGGGGACGGGTTCCGGCACAGATACGCAGTATTTT.

V usage is TRBV6-4 and J usage is TRBJ2-2; no definite D call. This CDR3 comprises 13 residues. CDR1 is MRHNA and CDR2 is SNTAGT in the germline V gene. V shed 0 bases and J shed 5 bases, with 4 bases lying between them. The CDR3 loop reads CASSDSETGELFF. The CDR3 nucleotides read TGTGCCAGCAGTGACTCTGAGACCGGGGAGCTGTTTTTT.

The chain carries TRBV4-1 and TRBJ2-1; D unresolved. V was pared by 11 bases and J by 0 bases, with 14 bases between. The CDR3 runs 14 residues. The V gene's germline CDR1 is MGHRA and CDR2 YSYEKL. The CDR3 nucleotides read TGCGCCTGTTCCGCGCGATTCTCCTACAATGAGCAGTTCTTC. Protein: CACSARFSYNEQFF.

This chain joins TRBV30 and TRBJ1-2; D remains unclear. Germline CDR1 is GTSNPN and CDR2 is SVGIG (reference sequence). The CDR3 is 13 amino acids. V lost 0 bases and J lost 5, with 10 bases in between. CDR3 sequence: CAWSVGTGYGYTF. CDR3 in DNA: TGTGCCTGGAGTGTGGGTACGGGTTATGGCTACACCTTC.